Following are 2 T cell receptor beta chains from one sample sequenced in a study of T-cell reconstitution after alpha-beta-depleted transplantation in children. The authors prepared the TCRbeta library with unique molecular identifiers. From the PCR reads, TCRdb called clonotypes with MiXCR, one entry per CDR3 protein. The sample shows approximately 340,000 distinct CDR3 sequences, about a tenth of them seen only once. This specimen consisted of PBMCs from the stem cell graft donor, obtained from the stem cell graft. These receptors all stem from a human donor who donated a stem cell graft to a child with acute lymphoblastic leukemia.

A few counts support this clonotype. The CDR3 DNA sequence: TGCAGCGTTGAGAGTGGGCAGTCCGTAGATACGCAGTATTTT. Residues: CSVESGQSVDTQYF. The J gene is TRBJ2-3, the V gene TRBV29-1; D remains ambiguous. The V gene's germline CDR1 is SQVTM and CDR2 ANQGSEA. V was trimmed by 3 bases and J by 5 bases, leaving 15 bases between them. The CDR3 covers 14 residues.

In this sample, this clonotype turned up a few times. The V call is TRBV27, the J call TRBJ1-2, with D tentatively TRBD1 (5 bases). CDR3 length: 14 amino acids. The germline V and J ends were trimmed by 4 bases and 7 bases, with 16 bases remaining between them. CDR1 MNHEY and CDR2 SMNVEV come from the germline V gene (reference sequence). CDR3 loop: CASSSPSRGRGYTF. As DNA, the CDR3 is TGTGCCAGCAGTTCCCCCAGTAGGGGACGTGGCTACACCTTC.